The entry below describes one T cell receptor beta chain. The antigen is not known. This record comes from a study of T cell repertoires in cytomegalovirus infection. Study as a whole: It was recently identified HLA-C-restricted and well-studied HLA-B-restricted CMV epitopes that the study used. Indications of both CMV infection and matching HLA type were provided by public TCR beta signatures.

TCRdb re-called the reads through MiXCR, storing one row per CDR3 protein. The data contain tens of thousands of distinct CDR3 sequences, under 55% of them singletons. Germline CDR1 reads MNHNY; CDR2 reads SVGAGI (reference sequence). The V end lost 5 bases, the J end lost 0 bases, and 16 bases lay between the germline ends. The CDR3 totals 16 residues. General observations from the study: Frequencies of public TCR beta families were cumulated, and this identified carriers of CMV plus the relevant HLA. CMV-specific TCR beta clonotypes restricted by HLA-C dominated the ex vivo response.

The chain joins TRBV6-6 to TRBJ1-1; tentative D call: TRBD1 (6 bases). The sequence came from a human donor in good health (CMV status not recorded). Some clones in this sample may be carry-over from other donors' samples. This sample comprised CD8+ T cells from cultured PBMCs, obtained from culture after CMV antigen stimulation. Here the CDR3 reads CASSDWTEPLNTEAFF. For the CDR3, the DNA is TGTGCCAGCAGTGACTGGACAGAACCTTTGAACACTGAAGCTTTCTTT.